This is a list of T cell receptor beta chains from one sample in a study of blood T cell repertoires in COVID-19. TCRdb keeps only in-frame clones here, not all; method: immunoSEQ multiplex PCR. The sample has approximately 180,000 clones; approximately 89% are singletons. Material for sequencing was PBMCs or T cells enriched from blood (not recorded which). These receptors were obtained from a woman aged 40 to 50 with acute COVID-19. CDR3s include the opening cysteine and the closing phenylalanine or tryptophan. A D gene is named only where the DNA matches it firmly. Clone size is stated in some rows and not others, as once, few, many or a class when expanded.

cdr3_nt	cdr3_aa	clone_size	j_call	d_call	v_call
TGTGCCAGCAGCGAGAGCCGGGCCCAGTACTTC	CASSESRAQYF	-	TRBJ2-5	-	TRBV28
TGTGCCAGCAGTGAACTCCCGGAGCATACCATATATTTT	CASSELPEHTIYF	-	TRBJ1-3	-	TRBV25-1
TGTGCCAGCAGCCCAGTTCCCACCCTTGGGACCCAGTACTTC	CASSPVPTLGTQYF	-	TRBJ2-5	-	TRBV9
TGCGCCAGCAGCACAAGGGGTGAGCAGTTCTTC	CASSTRGEQFF	once	TRBJ2-1	-	TRBV10-1
TGTGCCAGCAGTGCCGGGACAGGAGTTTACAATGAGCAGTTCTTC	CASSAGTGVYNEQFF	-	TRBJ2-1	TRBD1	TRBV6-4
TGCAGCGCCCTCAGTTCAGATACGCAGTATTTT	CSALSSDTQYF	-	TRBJ2-3	-	TRBV29-1
TGTGCCAGCAGTTCAATGGAGGGGAAAAAACTGTTTTTT	CASSSMEGKKLFF	-	TRBJ1-4	-	TRBV12-3/TRBV12-4
TGTGCCAGCAGCCGTCTAGCGGGGGCGAACACCGGGGAGCTGTTTTTT	CASSRLAGANTGELFF	-	TRBJ2-2	TRBD2	TRBV5-4
TGTGCCAGCAGTTTATGGCGGGGGGACAATGAGCAGTTCTTC	CASSLWRGDNEQFF	many	TRBJ2-1	TRBD2	TRBV28
TGTGCCAGCAGCCCACTGCGTGGGGGACTAGCGGGAGAGCAGTTCTTC	CASSPLRGGLAGEQFF	once	TRBJ2-1	TRBD2	TRBV7-8
TGTGCCAGCAGCCGAGGACAGGGGGGGTCCTACGAGCAGTACTTC	CASSRGQGGSYEQYF	-	TRBJ2-7	TRBD1	TRBV7-6
TGTGCCAGCAGCCAAAGGGGCCCTAGCACAGATACGCAGTATTTT	CASSQRGPSTDTQYF	-	TRBJ2-3	-	TRBV3-1/TRBV3-2
TGTGCCACCAGCAGAGATCGGGTGGCACCCCTCCACTTT	CATSRDRVAPLHF	once	TRBJ1-6	-	TRBV15
TGTGCCAGCAGCCCAGCGGGATTCTCTTCCTACAATGAGCAGTTCTTC	CASSPAGFSSYNEQFF	once	TRBJ2-1	TRBD2	TRBV7-3
TGTGCCAGCAGTCCTAGCGGGGGGGTTACAGATACGCAGTATTTT	CASSPSGGVTDTQYF	-	TRBJ2-3	TRBD2	TRBV9
TGTGCCTGGAATCCGGGACTAGAGCACAATGAGCAGTTCTTC	CAWNPGLEHNEQFF	few	TRBJ2-1	TRBD2	TRBV30
TGTGCCAGCAGCCAGCTAGCGGGTGGCACAGATACGCAGTATTTT	CASSQLAGGTDTQYF	few	TRBJ2-3	TRBD2	TRBV6-4
TGCGCCAGCAGCCAAGAATCGCCTCCAGCGGGGTACACCGGGGAGCTGTTTTTT	CASSQESPPAGYTGELFF	few	TRBJ2-2	TRBD2	TRBV4-1
TGTGCCAGCAGTTACCAGGGGAACACTGAAGCTTTCTTT	CASSYQGNTEAFF	-	TRBJ1-1	-	TRBV6-5
TGTGCCAGCAGCGTAGGGGGACAGGGGGGTGAAAAACTGTTTTTT	CASSVGGQGGEKLFF	-	TRBJ1-4	TRBD1	TRBV9
TGTGCCAGCAGTACAACCGGGACTAGCGGGATAAATGAGCAGTTCTTC	CASSTTGTSGINEQFF	-	TRBJ2-1	TRBD2	TRBV7-6
TGCGCCAGCAGCCTTACAGGGGATGAAGCTTTCTTT	CASSLTGDEAFF	-	TRBJ1-1	TRBD1	TRBV10-2
TGTGCCAGCAGTTCGGGAGGGACTGAAGCTTTCTTT	CASSSGGTEAFF	many	TRBJ1-1	-	TRBV6-5
TGTGCCAGCTCACGACAGAATTGGGACAATGAGCAGTTCTTC	CASSRQNWDNEQFF	-	TRBJ2-1	-	TRBV18
TGCGCCAGCAGCTTGTCCGGGAGGAACTCCTACAATGAGCAGTTCTTC	CASSLSGRNSYNEQFF	-	TRBJ2-1	TRBD2	TRBV5-1
TGTGCCAGCAGTTTGGTTTCGGGGGGCACTGAAGCTTTCTTT	CASSLVSGGTEAFF	once	TRBJ1-1	-	TRBV27
TGTGCCAGCAAGGGGACGAACACCGGGGAGCTGTTTTTT	CASKGTNTGELFF	-	TRBJ2-2	-	TRBV12-3/TRBV12-4
TGTGCCAGCAGCTTCGGTGACGGGACCTACGAGCAGTACTTC	CASSFGDGTYEQYF	-	TRBJ2-7	-	TRBV6-6
TGTGCCAGCAGTTTACAGGGGTCTCCCTACGAGCAGTACTTC	CASSLQGSPYEQYF	-	TRBJ2-7	-	TRBV27
TGTGCCAGCGGTCTGCTAGCTAAATCTCAGTTCTTC	CASGLLAKSQFF	-	TRBJ2-1	-	TRBV28
TGTGCCAGCAGCTTATTTACCATAACTTCCACTGAAGCTTTCTTT	CASSLFTITSTEAFF	-	TRBJ1-1	-	TRBV11-2
TGTGCCAGCAGTTCCTCGGTAGATTGGAACAGGGGGCAAGGCTACACCTTC	CASSSSVDWNRGQGYTF	few	TRBJ1-2	TRBD1	TRBV27
TGTGCCAGCAGTACAGGGAGTGAAAAACTGTTTTTT	CASSTGSEKLFF	-	TRBJ1-4	-	TRBV12-3/TRBV12-4
TGCGCCAGCAGTGAGTCGAGGTCACAGGGGATGAACACTGAAGCTTTCTTT	CASSESRSQGMNTEAFF	-	TRBJ1-1	TRBD1	TRBV10-1
TGTGCCTGGTCAGGGGACACTGAAGCTTTCTTT	CAWSGDTEAFF	-	TRBJ1-1	-	TRBV30
TGTGCCAGCAGCTTGGTAGTCTTTAACACCGGGGAGCTGTTTTTT	CASSLVVFNTGELFF	-	TRBJ2-2	-	TRBV5-8
TGTGCCAGCAGTGACTCCCGGGGTACACAAGAGACCCAGTACTTC	CASSDSRGTQETQYF	-	TRBJ2-5	-	TRBV2
TGTGCCAGCCGACAGGGCACTGGAAACACCATATATTTT	CASRQGTGNTIYF	-	TRBJ1-3	TRBD1	TRBV28
TGTGCCAGCAGTGAAGCGGGGGGGCTGGTTGAGACCCAGTACTTC	CASSEAGGLVETQYF	-	TRBJ2-5	-	TRBV2
TGTGCCAGTGGGCGGGGGAAGTCCGGGGAGCTGTTTTTT	CASGRGKSGELFF	-	TRBJ2-2	TRBD2	TRBV6-5
TGTGCCAGCAGCTCGCCGGTAGGGGGAACTGAAAAACTGTTTTTT	CASSSPVGGTEKLFF	few	TRBJ1-4	-	TRBV7-8
TGTGCCAGCAGCTTAATGGGGGGGCCCACCTACGAGCAGTACTTC	CASSLMGGPTYEQYF	-	TRBJ2-7	-	TRBV7-3
TGTGCCAGTAGTGAGACTAGCCAAGAGACCCAGTACTTC	CASSETSQETQYF	-	TRBJ2-5	-	TRBV19
TGTGCCAGCCGTGAGCGGGGGTACACAGATACGCAGTATTTT	CASRERGYTDTQYF	-	TRBJ2-3	TRBD2	TRBV6-1
TGTGCCAGCACCCTAGGGACAGGGATGGCAGATACGCAGTATTTT	CASTLGTGMADTQYF	once	TRBJ2-3	TRBD1	TRBV2
TGTGCCAGCAGGTCGGGGATCTCTGGGGCCAACGTCCTGACTTTC	CASRSGISGANVLTF	-	TRBJ2-6	-	TRBV2
TGTGCCAGCAGCTTAGCTAGCGGGCCAACCTACGAGCAGTACTTC	CASSLASGPTYEQYF	-	TRBJ2-7	TRBD2	TRBV7-7
TGTGCCTGGAGTTGGCAGGGAGGTGAAAAACTGTTTTTT	CAWSWQGGEKLFF	-	TRBJ1-4	-	TRBV30
TGCGCCAGCAGCCAAGATTGGAGGGACGGAAACACCATATATTTT	CASSQDWRDGNTIYF	-	TRBJ1-3	-	TRBV4-1
TGCAGTGCCAGTAAGAGAGATGAAGCTTTCTTT	CSASKRDEAFF	many	TRBJ1-1	-	TRBV20-1
TGCGCCAGCAGCCTACGGGGAGGAGAGCAGTACTTC	CASSLRGGEQYF	-	TRBJ2-7	-	TRBV5-1
TGTGCCAGCAGTGAACGTAGAGGGGGTAGCAATCAGCCCCAGCATTTT	CASSERRGGSNQPQHF	-	TRBJ1-5	-	TRBV2
TGTGCCAGCAGGCCCGACAGGAGAGCTGGAAACACCATATATTTT	CASRPDRRAGNTIYF	-	TRBJ1-3	-	TRBV28
TGTGCCAGCTCACCATCTCAGGGTTCTAGCACAGATACGCAGTATTTT	CASSPSQGSSTDTQYF	-	TRBJ2-3	-	TRBV18
TGTGCCAGCACCAAACAGGGTCTTTTGAGCAATCAGCCCCAGCATTTT	CASTKQGLLSNQPQHF	-	TRBJ1-5	-	TRBV28
TGTGCCAGCAGACTAAGCTACAATCAGCCCCAGCATTTT	CASRLSYNQPQHF	-	TRBJ1-5	-	TRBV7-2
TGCGCCAGCAGCCAAGAGTCGCGGGTTGGCACAGATACGCAGTATTTT	CASSQESRVGTDTQYF	-	TRBJ2-3	-	TRBV4-1
TGTGCCAGCAGCCCCAGACAGACCAATGAGCAGTTCTTC	CASSPRQTNEQFF	once	TRBJ2-1	-	TRBV7-9
TGTGCCAGCAGCCGCCTTAGGAGGGACGGGAACACCGGGGAGCTGTTTTTT	CASSRLRRDGNTGELFF	-	TRBJ2-2	-	TRBV3-1/TRBV3-2